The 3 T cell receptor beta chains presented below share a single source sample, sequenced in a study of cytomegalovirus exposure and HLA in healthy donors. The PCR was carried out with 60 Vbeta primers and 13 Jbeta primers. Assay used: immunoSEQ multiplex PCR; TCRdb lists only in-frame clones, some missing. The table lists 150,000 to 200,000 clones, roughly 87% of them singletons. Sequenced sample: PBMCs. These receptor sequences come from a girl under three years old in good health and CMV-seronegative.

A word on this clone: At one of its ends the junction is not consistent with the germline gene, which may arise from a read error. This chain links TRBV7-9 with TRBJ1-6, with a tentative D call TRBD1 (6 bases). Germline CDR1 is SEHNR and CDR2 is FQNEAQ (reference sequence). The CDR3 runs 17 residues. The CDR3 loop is CASSWTPGGSYNSPLYF. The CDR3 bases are TGTGCCAGCAGCTGGACCCCGGGGGGCTCCTATAATTCACCCCTCTACTTT.

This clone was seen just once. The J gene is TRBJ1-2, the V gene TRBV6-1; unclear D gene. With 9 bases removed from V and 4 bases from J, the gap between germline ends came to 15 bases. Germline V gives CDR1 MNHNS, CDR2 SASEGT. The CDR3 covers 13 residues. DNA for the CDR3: TGTGCCAGTTCCGAAACGGGAGTCTATGGCTACACCTTC. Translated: CASSETGVYGYTF.

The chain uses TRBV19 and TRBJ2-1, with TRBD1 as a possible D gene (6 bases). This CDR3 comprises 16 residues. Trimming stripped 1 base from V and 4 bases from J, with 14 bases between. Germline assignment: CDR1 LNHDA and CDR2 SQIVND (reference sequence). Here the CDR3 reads CASSIGTGIGYNEQFF. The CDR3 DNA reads TGTGCCAGTAGTATAGGAACAGGGATCGGTTACAATGAGCAGTTCTTC.